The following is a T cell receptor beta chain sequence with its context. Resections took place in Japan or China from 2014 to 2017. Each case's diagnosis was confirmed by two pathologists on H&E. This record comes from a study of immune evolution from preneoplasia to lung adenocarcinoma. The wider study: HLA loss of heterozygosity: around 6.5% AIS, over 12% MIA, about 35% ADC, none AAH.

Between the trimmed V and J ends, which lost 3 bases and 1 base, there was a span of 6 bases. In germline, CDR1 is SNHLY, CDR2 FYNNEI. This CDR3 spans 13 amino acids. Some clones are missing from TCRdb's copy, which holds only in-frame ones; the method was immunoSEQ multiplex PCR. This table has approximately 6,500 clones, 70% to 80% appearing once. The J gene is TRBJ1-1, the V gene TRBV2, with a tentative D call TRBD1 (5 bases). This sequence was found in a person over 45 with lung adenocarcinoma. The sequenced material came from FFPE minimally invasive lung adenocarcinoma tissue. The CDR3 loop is CASSDRENTEAFF. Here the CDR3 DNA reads TGTGCCAGCAGTGACAGGGAGAACACTGAAGCTTTCTTT.